This T cell receptor beta chain was captured by sequencing in a study of technical replicates of blood from a handful of donors. Measured with immunoSEQ multiplex PCR; TCRdb has only the in-frame clones, and not every one. The sample consists of about 76,000 clones, 90% to 95% of them appearing once. The CDR3 consists of 15 residues. V was clipped by 0 bases and J by 6 bases, with 12 bases between them. The sequencing sample was made of T cells isolated from PBMCs. The sequence was collected from a human donor in good health. This chain joins TRBV23-1 and TRBJ1-5; D remains ambiguous. TRBV23-1 has ORF status, its function being uncertain. In DNA form, the CDR3 reads TGCGCCAGCAGTCAATCGATGCAGGCAAGTCAGCCCCAGCATTTT. Its protein product is CASSQSMQASQPQHF.